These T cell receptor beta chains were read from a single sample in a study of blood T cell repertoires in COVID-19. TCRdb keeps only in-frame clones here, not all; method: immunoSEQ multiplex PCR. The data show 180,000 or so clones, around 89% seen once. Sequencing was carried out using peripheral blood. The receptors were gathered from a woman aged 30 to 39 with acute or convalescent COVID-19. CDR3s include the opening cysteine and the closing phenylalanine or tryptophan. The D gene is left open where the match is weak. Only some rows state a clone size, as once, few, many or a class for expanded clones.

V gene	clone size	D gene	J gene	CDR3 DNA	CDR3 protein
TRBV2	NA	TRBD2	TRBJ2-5	TGTGCCAGCAGTTACGGGAGGGCGGAGACCCAGTACTTC	CASSYGRAETQYF
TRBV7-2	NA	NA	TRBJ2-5	TGTGCCAGCAGACCTACTAAAGAGACCCAGTACTTC	CASRPTKETQYF
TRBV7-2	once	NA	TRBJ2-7	TGTGCCAGCAGCTTAGAGGTCCAGGGGTACGAGCAGTACTTC	CASSLEVQGYEQYF
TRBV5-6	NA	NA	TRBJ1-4	TGTGCCAGCAGCTGGGGCGGACACCCGACGGGCGAAAAACTGTTTTTT	CASSWGGHPTGEKLFF
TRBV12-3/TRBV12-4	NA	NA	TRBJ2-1	TGTGCCAGCAGTTTAGCGCTAAATGAGCAGTTCTTC	CASSLALNEQFF
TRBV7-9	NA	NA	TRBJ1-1	TGTGCCAGCAGCTTAGTCGGGGAGAACACTGAAGCTTTCTTT	CASSLVGENTEAFF
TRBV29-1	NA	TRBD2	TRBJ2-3	TGCAGCGTTAGGGCGGGAGTCGATACGCAGTATTTT	CSVRAGVDTQYF
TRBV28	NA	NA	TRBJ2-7	TGTGCCAGCAAAGAAGGGGACTACGAGCAGTACTTC	CASKEGDYEQYF
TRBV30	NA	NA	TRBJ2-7	TGTGCCTGCCTCAGGGTTTTGTCCTACGAGCAGTACTTC	CACLRVLSYEQYF
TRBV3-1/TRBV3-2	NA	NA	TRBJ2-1	TGTGCCAGCAGCCAAGAGGTGGCTCGCAATGAGCAGTTCTTC	CASSQEVARNEQFF
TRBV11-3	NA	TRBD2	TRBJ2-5	TGTGCCAGCAGCTTATCGCCCGGGGGGGGGACCCAGTACTTC	CASSLSPGGGTQYF
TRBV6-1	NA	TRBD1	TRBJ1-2	TGTGCCAGCAGTGAGGGGGGGACAGGGGGCCTGTATGGCTACACCTTC	CASSEGGTGGLYGYTF
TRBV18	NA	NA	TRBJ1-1	TGTGCCAGCTCACCCTACAGGAACACTGAAGCTTTCTTT	CASSPYRNTEAFF
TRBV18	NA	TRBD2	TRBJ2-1	TGTGCCAGCTCACCACCCGGACTAGCGGAGTACAATGAGCAGTTCTTC	CASSPPGLAEYNEQFF
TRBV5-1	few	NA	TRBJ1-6	TGCGCCAGCAGGCCTGTCAGGGAAGACTCACCCCTCCACTTT	CASRPVREDSPLHF
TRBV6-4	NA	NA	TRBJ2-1	TGTGCCAGCAGTGACCCGTCCTACAATGAGCAGTTCTTC	CASSDPSYNEQFF
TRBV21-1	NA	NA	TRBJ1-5	TGTGCCAGCAGCAATGTTGGAGGGGGAGGGCTATATAGCAATCAGCCCCAGCATTTT	CASSNVGGGGLYSNQPQHF
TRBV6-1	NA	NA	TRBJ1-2	TGTGCCAGCAGTGATCGGACGGGAGCTAACTATGGCTACACCTTC	CASSDRTGANYGYTF
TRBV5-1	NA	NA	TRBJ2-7	TGCGCCAGCAGCTCTGGACTACATAGGTACGAGCAGTACTTC	CASSSGLHRYEQYF
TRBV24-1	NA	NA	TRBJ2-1	TGTGCCACCAGTGATCGTGGTAGTCATGAGCAGTTCTTC	CATSDRGSHEQFF
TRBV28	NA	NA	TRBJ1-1	TGTGCCAGCAGTACCCCAGGAGAAGCTTTCTTT	CASSTPGEAFF
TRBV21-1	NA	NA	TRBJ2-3	TGTGCCAGCAGCAGACCTGTCTGGCTAGCGGGGCCCTATAGCACAGATACGCAGTATTTT	CASSRPVWLAGPYSTDTQYF
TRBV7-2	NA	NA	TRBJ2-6	TGTGCCAGCAGCTTAGTTCCGGGACACAAACCCTCTGGGGCCAACGTCCTGACTTTC	CASSLVPGHKPSGANVLTF